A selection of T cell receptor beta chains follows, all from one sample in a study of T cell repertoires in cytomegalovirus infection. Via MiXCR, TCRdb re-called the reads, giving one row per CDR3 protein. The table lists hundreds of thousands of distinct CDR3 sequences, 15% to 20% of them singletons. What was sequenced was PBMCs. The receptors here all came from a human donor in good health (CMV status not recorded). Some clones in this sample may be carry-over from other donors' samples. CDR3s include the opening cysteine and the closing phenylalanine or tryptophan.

CDR3 protein: CASSYSFAATDTQYF; J gene: TRBJ2-3; V gene: TRBV6-8
CDR3 protein: CASSEQGFPNEKLFF; J gene: TRBJ1-4; V gene: TRBV2
CDR3 protein: CASSLSRFTYNEQFF; J gene: TRBJ2-1; V gene: TRBV7-8
CDR3 protein: CASSFQGGTNTEAFF; J gene: TRBJ1-1; V gene: TRBV11-2
CDR3 protein: CSARVTGGYGYTF; J gene: TRBJ1-2; V gene: TRBV20-1
CDR3 protein: CASDRQGLTETQYF; J gene: TRBJ2-5; V gene: TRBV7-2
CDR3 protein: CASSSRDSPYEQYF; J gene: TRBJ2-7; V gene: TRBV7-2
CDR3 protein: CASSYRGIRNRRNEQFF; J gene: TRBJ2-1; V gene: TRBV6-2/TRBV6-3
CDR3 protein: CASSPQGGTGNQPQHF; J gene: TRBJ1-5; V gene: TRBV7-9
CDR3 protein: CASSPLGVKAEAFF; J gene: TRBJ1-1; V gene: TRBV27
CDR3 protein: CASSIADSSYEQYF; J gene: TRBJ2-7; V gene: TRBV19
CDR3 protein: CATSDSLGTYNEQFF; J gene: TRBJ2-1; V gene: TRBV24-1
CDR3 protein: CASTRAGGHPDTQYF; J gene: TRBJ2-3; V gene: TRBV12-3/TRBV12-4
CDR3 protein: CASSLVKFQGTANYGYTF; J gene: TRBJ1-2; V gene: TRBV7-2
CDR3 protein: CSVKERTDTQYF; J gene: TRBJ2-3; V gene: TRBV29-1
CDR3 protein: CASSLDSPIVIGTDEQYF; J gene: TRBJ2-7; V gene: TRBV7-2
CDR3 protein: CASSSRGGARAYEQYF; J gene: TRBJ2-7; V gene: TRBV7-9
CDR3 protein: CASSPVPVIYGYTF; J gene: TRBJ1-2; V gene: TRBV18
CDR3 protein: CVSSLAWDPQETQYF; J gene: TRBJ2-5; V gene: TRBV5-6
CDR3 protein: CASSLMSGNIQYF; J gene: TRBJ2-4; V gene: TRBV12-3/TRBV12-4
CDR3 protein: CSYTSGGRTYNEQFF; J gene: TRBJ2-1; V gene: TRBV20-1
CDR3 protein: CASSSRTGWETQYF; J gene: TRBJ2-5; V gene: TRBV12-3/TRBV12-4
CDR3 protein: CASSGPGRAEQYF; J gene: TRBJ2-7; V gene: TRBV6-1
CDR3 protein: CASSYRGGRASTGELFF; J gene: TRBJ2-2; V gene: TRBV28
CDR3 protein: CASSPRPGTGTNEKLFF; J gene: TRBJ1-4; V gene: TRBV5-1
CDR3 protein: CASSPNSGALDTQYF; J gene: TRBJ2-3; V gene: TRBV6-1
CDR3 protein: CASSKNGRGNTEAFF; J gene: TRBJ1-1; V gene: TRBV5-4
CDR3 protein: CASRRRGNSYEQYF; J gene: TRBJ2-7; V gene: TRBV19
CDR3 protein: CASTLLGTDTQYF; J gene: TRBJ2-3; V gene: TRBV12-3/TRBV12-4
CDR3 protein: CASSLRTRTPTDTQYF; J gene: TRBJ2-3; V gene: TRBV7-9
CDR3 protein: CASRAGGTDTQYF; J gene: TRBJ2-3; V gene: TRBV7-2
CDR3 protein: CSARDSQRNYGYTF; J gene: TRBJ1-2; V gene: TRBV20-1
CDR3 protein: CSARALAGAGTDTQYF; J gene: TRBJ2-3; V gene: TRBV20-1
CDR3 protein: CASSIGTAGYQPQHF; J gene: TRBJ1-5; V gene: TRBV19
CDR3 protein: CASSPRGGLGGELFF; J gene: TRBJ2-2; V gene: TRBV7-2
CDR3 protein: CASGTERHLARRTGPATNEKLFF; J gene: TRBJ1-4; V gene: TRBV19
CDR3 protein: CASSIGNFQPQHF; J gene: TRBJ1-5; V gene: TRBV19
CDR3 protein: CATSKVRTQSYEQYF; J gene: TRBJ2-7; V gene: TRBV15
CDR3 protein: CASSLRGGLANTGELFF; J gene: TRBJ2-2; V gene: TRBV12-3/TRBV12-4
CDR3 protein: CASSLGHRVQPQHF; J gene: TRBJ1-5; V gene: TRBV12-3/TRBV12-4
CDR3 protein: CASSYSRLAGGGDTQYF; J gene: TRBJ2-3; V gene: TRBV6-6
CDR3 protein: CASSLPPGRMNTEAFF; J gene: TRBJ1-1; V gene: TRBV28
CDR3 protein: CASGRAYNEQFF; J gene: TRBJ2-1; V gene: TRBV6-6
CDR3 protein: CASASASTTQYF; J gene: TRBJ2-3; V gene: TRBV6-1
CDR3 protein: CASSPDRAGYEQYF; J gene: TRBJ2-7; V gene: TRBV7-2
CDR3 protein: CASRRDRATEAFF; J gene: TRBJ1-1; V gene: TRBV6-2/TRBV6-3
CDR3 protein: CSVEGRTSGSYEQYF; J gene: TRBJ2-7; V gene: TRBV29-1